Below, one T cell receptor (beta chain) is given with its context. Original analysis: Reference gene primer amplification yielded estimated nucleated cell counts. Clones were read by immunoSEQ multiplex PCR, and TCRdb kept only the in-frame ones, dropping some. That table gives V, J and clone size, and the DNA gave D and trimming. The profile covers about 70,000 clones, with about three quarters appearing a single time and 25% to 30% taken by the ten largest. This entry comes from a study of blood T cell repertoires in COVID-19. Study in general: The United States, Italy and Spain provided the acute and convalescent COVID-19 samples. Sample material is recorded as cDNA or gDNA derived from T cells, B-cell-depleted T cells, or PBMCs.

The germline gives CDR1 MDHEN, CDR2 SYDVKM. There are 15 residues in the CDR3. V lost 4 bases, J lost 7 bases, and 17 bases lay in between. The chain employs TRBV28 and TRBJ1-5; TRBD1 might be the D (5 bases). This receptor was identified in a woman older than 75 with active or convalescent COVID-19. Sequenced sample: peripheral blood. The CDR3: CASSSGGRGNQPQHF. The CDR3 coding sequence is TGTGCCAGCAGTTCCGGGGGGAGGGGAAACCAGCCCCAGCATTTT.